This T cell receptor beta chain was identified in a study of spatial heterogeneity in lung cancer. Background on the study: Tumor-region TCR transcript counts correlated strongly with a T cell module score from matched bulk RNA-seq. Study conclusions and caveats: Estimated coverage of tumor T cells was approximately 7% for alpha and about 13% for beta chains. The number of expanded tumor alpha and beta chains correlated with mutation number.

This clonotype was found many times. Its antigen remains unknown. This beta chain came through as a stray read in a library set up for alpha chains, and its size says little. Time point reported: sample taken at primary tumor resection. Unsorted tumor, nontumor lung tissue or cryopreserved PBMC supplied the whole RNA. The library protocol tagged each TCR cDNA with a unique molecular identifier. One entry per CDR3 protein results from TCRdb running MiXCR on the 5' RACE reads. In the table there are about 11,000 distinct CDR3 sequences, 5.2% of which are singletons. CDR1 and CDR2 from the germline V gene are MNHEY and SVGEGT. V shed 0 bases and J shed 4 bases, with 7 bases lying between them. The CDR3 has 14 residues.

The source was lung tumor tissue, collected at surgery. This chain connects TRBV6-2 or TRBV6-3 to TRBJ1-5; no firm D call. The TCR was taken from a male donor with early-stage non-small cell lung cancer. CDR3 in DNA: TGTGCCAGCAGTTACTCCCCCGGGAATCAGCCCCAGCATTTT. This translates into CASSYSPGNQPQHF.